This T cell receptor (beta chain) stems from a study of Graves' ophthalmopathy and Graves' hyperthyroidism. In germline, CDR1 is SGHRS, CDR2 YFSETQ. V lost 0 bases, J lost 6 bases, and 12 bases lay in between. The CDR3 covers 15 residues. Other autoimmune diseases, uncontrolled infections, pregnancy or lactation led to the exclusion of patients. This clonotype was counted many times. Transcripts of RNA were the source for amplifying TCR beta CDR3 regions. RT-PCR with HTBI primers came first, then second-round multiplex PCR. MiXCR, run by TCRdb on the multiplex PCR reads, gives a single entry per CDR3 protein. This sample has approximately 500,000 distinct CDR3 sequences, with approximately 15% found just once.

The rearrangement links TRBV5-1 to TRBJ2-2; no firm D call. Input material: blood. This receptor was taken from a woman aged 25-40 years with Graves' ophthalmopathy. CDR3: CASSLGGIEPGELFF. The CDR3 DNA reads TGCGCCAGCAGCTTGGGGGGAATCGAGCCCGGGGAGCTGTTTTTT.